This T cell receptor (beta chain) stems from a study of cytomegalovirus exposure and HLA in healthy donors. The CDR3 has 16 residues. The ends were cut back, 6 bases at V and 6 bases at J, with 24 bases in the middle. Germline V CDR1 and CDR2: MNHEY, SMNVEV (reference sequence). The protocol was immunoSEQ multiplex PCR, while the TCRdb copy is restricted to in-frame clones and leaves out a portion. The sample contains about 110,000 clones, more than 70% of which appear only once. The clonotype originates from a woman aged 18 to 35 in good health and CMV-seronegative. The chain uses TRBV27 and TRBJ2-7; weak D call: TRBD1 (8 bases). The material sequenced was PBMCs. CDR3 sequence reads: CASRDLNGQGGLEQYF. The CDR3 coding sequence is TGTGCCAGCAGAGATTTAAACGGACAGGGAGGGCTCGAGCAGTACTTC.